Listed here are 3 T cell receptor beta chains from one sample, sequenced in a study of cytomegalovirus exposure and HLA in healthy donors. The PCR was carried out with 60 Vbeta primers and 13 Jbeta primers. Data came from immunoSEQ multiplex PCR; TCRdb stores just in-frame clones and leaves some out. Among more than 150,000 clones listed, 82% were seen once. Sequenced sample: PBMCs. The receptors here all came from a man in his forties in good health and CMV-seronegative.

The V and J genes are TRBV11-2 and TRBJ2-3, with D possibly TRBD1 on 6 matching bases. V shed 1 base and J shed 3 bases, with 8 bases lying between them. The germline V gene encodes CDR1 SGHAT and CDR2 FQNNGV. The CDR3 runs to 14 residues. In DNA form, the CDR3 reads TGTGCCAGCAGCTTAGTACAGGGTACAGATACGCAGTATTTT. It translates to CASSLVQGTDTQYF.

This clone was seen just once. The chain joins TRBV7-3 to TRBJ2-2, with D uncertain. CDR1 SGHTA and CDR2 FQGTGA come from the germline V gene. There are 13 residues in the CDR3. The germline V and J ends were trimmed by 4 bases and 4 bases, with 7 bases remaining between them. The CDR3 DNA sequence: TGTGCCAGCAGCTCCTCCCCCACCGGGGAGCTGTTTTTT. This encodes CASSSSPTGELFF.

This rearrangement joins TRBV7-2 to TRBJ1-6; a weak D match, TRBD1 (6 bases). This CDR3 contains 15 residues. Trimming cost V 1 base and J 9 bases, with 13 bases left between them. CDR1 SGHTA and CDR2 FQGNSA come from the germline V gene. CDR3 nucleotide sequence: TGTGCCAGCAGCTTAGATGAGGGGGTCGGTTCACCCCTCCACTTT. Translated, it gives CASSLDEGVGSPLHF.